This TCR beta chain was captured in a study of cytomegalovirus exposure and HLA in healthy donors (dated by TCRdb to the late 2010s). About the investigation overall: An earlier analysis of about 560 of the donors reported approximately 260 Gb of sequence data and 95 million to 130 million unique TCR beta sequences obtained from roughly 180 million T cells. Around 320 gigabases of sequencing data and tens of millions of unique TCR sequences were included in an early release covering roughly 600 HLA-typed donors. Of the 398 genotyped donors, approximately 82% fell in the genetic ancestry cluster associated with self-reported Caucasian donors. The aim of the study was to test whether cataloging public T cell receptors could identify signatures of past pathogen exposure. The T cell repertoires of 666 subjects were profiled by immunosequencing and related to cytomegalovirus serostatus. Along with the approximately 670-subject first cohort, a separate validation cohort of about 110 different subjects was used. To predict cytomegalovirus infection status, the study combined high-throughput TCR immunosequencing, statistical association of individual TCRs with disease status, and machine learning. In a later analysis, previously published TCR beta repertoires from about 670 donors were re-analyzed and high-resolution HLA genotyping was added so that TCR occurrence patterns could be studied. Rather than drawing on any new phenotypic data, the later analysis identified candidate immune exposures from TCR beta sequences and the way those sequences occurred across donors. In an earlier analysis of roughly 600 of the donors, high-throughput TCR beta sequencing was used to judge whether each TCR beta V gene segment behaved as functional or pseudogenic. Donor age, sex, ethnicity and CMV serostatus were compiled alongside the repertoire data. In a later genetic analysis, genome-wide SNP genotypes for about three fifths of the roughly 670 donors were used, and that subset was treated as a discovery cohort. Every discovery cohort repertoire had been produced on one sequencing platform. Both class I and class II loci were covered by HLA typing, at four-digit resolution. The number of typed donors differed by locus: roughly 629-640 for A, B, C, DRB1 and DQB1; about 520 for DQA1; roughly 600 for DPA1; and roughly 470 for DPB1. Several DR-DQ haplotypes were handled as single units for association and clustering because linkage in the cohort was strong. Among 300 to 500 genotyped donors of the cohort, an average of roughly 230,000 unique TCR beta nucleotide sequences was sequenced per donor, of which about 18% were non-productive.

On the study overall, not on this receptor specifically: When HLA alleles, especially DR and DQ, strongly co-occurred, attributing TCR associations to individual alleles was difficult. In a later analysis, some 17,000 TCR beta sequences were associated with specific HLA alleles at a false discovery rate of 0.05. The presence/absence analyses assumed that sequencing depth was roughly uniform across donors, and that assumption may not be true. The 87-base-pair reads could not distinguish some IMGT-functional V segments, including TRBV6-2 and TRBV6-3, so those segments were excluded. V-gene and J-gene trimming of TCR beta chains was associated with a missense DCLRE1C variant in a later genetic analysis, and the association was replicated in an independent cohort. The earlier analysis of 450 to 700 of the donors excluded roughly 17 rarely observed V segments, including chromosome 9 orphons, because counts were too low. A further reported finding was that TCR beta sequences accurately predicted the HLA-A and HLA-B alleles for most subjects in the first cohort. While some public TCRs were present in many individuals, most TCR sequences turned up only very rarely across donors. According to a later analysis, most CMV-associated TCR beta chains appeared to be HLA-restricted, and the HLA associations seemed to be driven largely by CMV exposure. The classifier was reported to diagnose cytomegalovirus status with high specificity and sensitivity in both the original and validation cohorts. A later analysis found that TCR association rates varied across HLA loci, with DRB1 alleles showing the most associated TCRs and HLA-C alleles the fewest. The study gave a list of around 170 TCR beta chains associated with cytomegalovirus. A group of highly shared sequence variants was considered likely to be a technical artifact of the sequencing pipeline. Compared with equally common non-associated chains, HLA-associated TCR beta chains in a later analysis were more clonally expanded and had lower generation probabilities. The authors suggested that the approach could potentially be generalized to other disease states and immunological phenotypes. In vitro tests confirmed that a few of the cytomegalovirus-associated TCR beta chains recognize cytomegalovirus antigens. CMV serostatus was the only immune exposure information available for the cohort. Only TCR beta chains were sequenced in this cohort, and the absence of alpha or paired-chain data limited detectable features. In a later analysis, several top co-occurrence clusters were reported to appear linked to parvovirus B19, influenza, CMV and Epstein-Barr virus. Correlated functional status among segregating V segments might be attributable to linkage disequilibrium, but an unknown experimental factor could not be ruled out. In a later genetic analysis, fewer N-insertions in productive TCRs were reported among donors in an Asian-associated ancestry cluster than the roughly 700-donor mean. An earlier analysis of around 540 of the donors showed that most TCR beta V segments appeared in productive rearrangements either about 87% or about 30% of the time, which broadly matched IMGT annotations. HLA typing was unavailable for some donors at each locus, so association tests used only the typed subset.

The cohort was made up of around 720 healthy bone marrow donors. At the time of sampling, all cohort members were nominally healthy, though unrecorded immune exposures were likely present. The donor tested CMV seronegative, placing the donor among the 300 to 450 seronegative members of the cohort. A peripheral blood sample was collected from each donor, and TCR beta sequencing was performed on peripheral blood mononuclear cells. Genomic DNA extraction from the blood cell samples was performed with the Qiagen DNeasy Blood Extraction Kit. CDR1 and CDR2 are read off the germline V gene as SGHRS and YFSETQ. Trimming takes 1 base off V and 1 base off J; junction bases not matched to a gene: 3. From its cysteine to its phenylalanine, the CDR3 spans 16 amino acids. Only CDR3 DNA remains: 48 bases, in frame from the first base. As to this clone: Its antigen is still unknown. Base qualities are not at hand, and no much larger clone is one base apart.

Library construction relied on the immunoSEQ multiplex PCR assay. For the multiplex PCR, a mixture combining 60 forward primers for TCR Vbeta segments and 13 reverse primers for TCR Jbeta segments was used. Amplification of the CDR3 region of rearranged TCR beta genes was performed with a multiplex PCR assay on genomic DNA. The Illumina HiSeq System was used to sequence the amplified TCR beta libraries as 87-base-pair reads. As for how the authors treated the data: A later analysis counted approximately 74 million unique TCR beta chains across the 640 or so repertoires, and about 10 million of these chains were shared by at least two donors. To remove PCR and sequencing errors, raw reads were error-corrected and collapsed into unique sequences using a nearest-neighbor algorithm that merged closely related sequences. To assign V, D and J gene segments, CDR3 sequences were aligned to IMGT reference sequences. For a sequence to be retained, at least a six-nucleotide match to both a V gene segment and a J gene segment was required. A rearrangement was called productive if the CDR3 had no stop codons and remained in frame with V and J, and every other rearrangement was called non-productive. Following IMGT convention, CDR3 was defined as the stretch from the second conserved V-encoded cysteine up to the conserved J-encoded phenylalanine. Sequences without an unambiguous match to a single V gene segment were excluded from the earlier analysis of 450 to 650 of the donors. An earlier analysis of almost 600 of the donors classified V segments as functional when productive rearrangements were above 56.7% and as segregating when the standard deviation between donors was above 5%. A statistical classification framework was built for diagnosing cytomegalovirus status from the catalog of TCR beta chain sequences. In a later analysis, V and J genes were assigned by comparing TCR nucleotide sequences against IMGT/GENE-DB human TR gene sequences. In a later analysis, CDR3 sequences and most-parsimonious VDJ recombination scenarios were assigned using the TCRdist pipeline. In a later analysis, each TCR beta chain was defined by its CDR3 amino acid sequence together with its V-gene family, and reads without a unique V-gene family were excluded. A later analysis removed over 500 highly shared, low-generation-probability nucleotide sequences to deal with suspected cross-contamination and a sequencing artifact. In a later analysis, a clonal expansion index for each public chain was calculated from normalized within-repertoire ranks of inferred template counts. Generation probabilities in a later analysis came from a VDJ recombination model fitted to out-of-frame rearrangements, and those results were checked against IGoR. Hypergeometric tests were used in a later analysis to score TCR-TCR, TCR-HLA and TCR-CMV co-occurrence, with a repertoire-size bias correction applied to the TCR pairs. A later analysis estimated false discovery rates by permuting HLA or CMV assignments 20 times. A later analysis grouped co-occurring TCRs with DBSCAN, adding TCRdist sequence similarity when clustering within HLA-allele-positive subsets. Repertoires with fewer than 30,000 or more than 120,000 public chains, plus five repertoires with anomalous nucleotide sharing, were excluded from co-occurrence clustering. The table was pulled from immuneACCESS by TCRdb, which kept in-frame rearrangements only. Such tables lose some clones; where checked, under half of the loss comes from unresolved V genes, and the rest has no known cause. V, J and clone size are those of that table, while D and trimming were read from the DNA. Across this sample there are over 90,000 clones, with approximately 64% seen only once. The top ten hold less than 3.5% of the sample.

Sequenced sample: PBMCs. The receptor chain draws on TRBV5-1 and TRBJ2-7; 12 central nucleotides agree with TRBD2. The sequence was collected from a woman aged 45-65 years in good health and CMV-seronegative. Here the CDR3 is given as CASSLTSGGYSYEQYF. DNA sequence: TGCGCCAGCAGCTTGACTAGCGGGGGGTATTCCTACGAGCAGTACTTC.